The count of the clone carrying this T cell receptor (beta chain) is one. Its antigen is currently unknown. These data are taken from a study of response to subunit inactivated influenza vaccine. Overall study results and limits: Researchers suggested that each seasonal influenza vaccination recruits few new T cells.

TCRdb itself ran the RT-PCR reads through MiXCR, one entry per CDR3 protein. The sample has 560,000 or so distinct CDR3 sequences, about 7.6% seen once. The sequence derives from a man in his fifties or sixties who received an inactivated influenza vaccine. Sequences were derived from PBMCs from blood, sampled about 23 months after vaccination.

The CDR3 is CASSVGTVNSYEQYF. Written as DNA, the CDR3 is TGTGCCAGCTCGGTTGGGACAGTCAATTCCTACGAGCAGTACTTC. The V and J genes are TRBV18 and TRBJ2-7; 7 bases align to TRBD1. This CDR3 contains 15 residues. In germline, CDR1 is KGHSH, CDR2 LQKENI. The V gene end was trimmed by 6 bases and the J gene end by 1 base; junction bases not matched to a gene: 9.